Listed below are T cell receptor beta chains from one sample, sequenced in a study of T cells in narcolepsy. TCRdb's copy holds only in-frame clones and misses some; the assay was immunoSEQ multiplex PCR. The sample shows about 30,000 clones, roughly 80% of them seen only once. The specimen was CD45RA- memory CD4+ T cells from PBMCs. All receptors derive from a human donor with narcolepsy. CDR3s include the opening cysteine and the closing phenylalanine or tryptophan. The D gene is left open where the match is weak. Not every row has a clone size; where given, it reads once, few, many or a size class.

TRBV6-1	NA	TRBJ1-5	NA	CASSHGQLGQPQHF	TGTGCCAGCAGCCACGGACAGCTTGGTCAGCCCCAGCATTTT
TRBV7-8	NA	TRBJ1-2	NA	CASSLGTGYGYTF	TGTGCCAGCAGCTTAGGGACGGGCTATGGCTACACCTTC
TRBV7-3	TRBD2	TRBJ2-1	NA	CASSSVAGAYNEQFF	TGTGCCAGCAGCTCAGTAGCGGGGGCCTACAATGAGCAGTTCTTC
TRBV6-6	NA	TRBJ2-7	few	CASRSIQIAYEQYF	TGTGCCAGCAGGAGTATACAAATTGCCTACGAGCAGTACTTC
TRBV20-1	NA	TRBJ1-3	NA	CSAKKLGTIYF	TGCAGTGCTAAAAAGCTCGGCACCATATATTTT
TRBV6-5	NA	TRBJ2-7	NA	CASSTRTSVAYEQYF	TGTGCCAGCAGTACTAGGACATCCGTGGCCTACGAGCAGTACTTC
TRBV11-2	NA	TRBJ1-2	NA	CASSLGGVGGYTF	TGTGCCAGCAGCTTAGGAGGGGTGGGTGGCTACACCTTC
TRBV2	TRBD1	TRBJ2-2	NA	CASSVGTAANTGELFF	TGTGCCAGCAGTGTGGGGACAGCCGCGAACACCGGGGAGCTGTTTTTT
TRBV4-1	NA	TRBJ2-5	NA	CASSQEGGRGGGETQYF	TGCGCCAGCAGCCAAGAGGGGGGGCGGGGAGGCGGAGAGACCCAGTACTTC
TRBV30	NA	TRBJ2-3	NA	CAFEVTDTQYF	TGTGCCTTCGAGGTCACAGATACGCAGTATTTT
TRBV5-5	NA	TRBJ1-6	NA	CASTYRPPNSPLHF	TGTGCCAGCACCTACAGGCCCCCCAATTCACCCCTCCACTTT
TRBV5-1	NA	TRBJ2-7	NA	CASSLRGASYEQYF	TGCGCCAGCAGCTTGAGAGGGGCTAGCTACGAGCAGTACTTC
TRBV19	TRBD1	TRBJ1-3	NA	CASNTDRALGGNTIYF	TGTGCCAGTAATACCGACAGGGCATTAGGAGGAAACACCATATATTTT
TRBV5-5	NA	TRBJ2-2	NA	CASTALANTGELFF	TGTGCCAGCACCGCTCTCGCGAACACCGGGGAGCTGTTTTTT
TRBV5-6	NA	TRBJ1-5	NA	CASSYAGGHQPQHF	TGTGCCAGCAGCTATGCGGGGGGGCATCAGCCCCAGCATTTT
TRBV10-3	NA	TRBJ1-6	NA	CAIQGGGGNSPLHF	TGTGCCATCCAAGGCGGGGGAGGGAATTCACCCCTCCACTTT
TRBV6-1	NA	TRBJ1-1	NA	CASSIREVGFF	TGTGCCAGCAGTATCAGGGAGGTGGGTTTCTTT
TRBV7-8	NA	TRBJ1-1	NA	CASSLPGGDTEAFF	TGTGCCAGCAGCCTACCCGGGGGAGATACTGAAGCTTTCTTT